This TCR beta chain was recovered during a study of OX40 agonist ivuxolimab in advanced cancers. Using immunoSEQ multiplex PCR, the repertoire was profiled, and TCRdb retains in-frame clones only, with some absent. Of 55,000 to 90,000 clones listed, around 86% are singletons. The germline CDR1 and CDR2 sequences are SGHDT and YYEEEE. This CDR3 spans 15 amino acids. V was cut by 4 bases and J by 0 bases, with 13 bases left in between. The sequenced sample was CD4+ or CD8+ T cells sorted from blood, obtained in a trial of the OX40 agonist ivuxolimab. The V call is TRBV5-6, the J call TRBJ1-2; D may be TRBD1 (5 bases). The sequence was collected from an adult with an advanced solid tumor such as melanoma, head and neck, liver or kidney cancer. This CDR3 reads CASSGTVQANYGYTF. The CDR3 region has the DNA TGTGCCAGCAGCGGGACGGTACAAGCTAACTATGGCTACACCTTC.